The T cell receptor beta chain under discussion was sequenced for a study of cytomegalovirus exposure and HLA in healthy donors. Notes on the study in general: Later analysis identified several of the most significant clusters that appeared linked to common viral pathogens. Later on, a genetic analysis was performed. It linked a missense variant in DCLRE1C with V- and J-gene trimming of TCR beta. The study labeled 150 or so TCR beta chains cytomegalovirus-associated.

This clone showed up just a few times. The target antigen is unknown. The CDR3 has 13 residues. Trimming removed 3 bases from V and 5 bases from J; junction bases left unmatched: 3. Germline V gene data show CDR1 as SGDLS and CDR2 as YYNGEE. In the PCR, 60 Vbeta and 13 Jbeta primers were used. The assay was immunoSEQ multiplex PCR, and TCRdb's table has in-frame clones only and misses some. Of over 95,000 clones listed, about 83% are singletons. This TCR was sampled from a female donor in good health and CMV-seronegative. V is TRBV9 and J is TRBJ1-1; 8 positions agree with TRBD1. The sequencing sample was made of PBMCs. The CDR3: CASSAGGRTEAFF. The CDR3 DNA sequence: TGTGCCAGCAGCGCAGGGGGCAGGACTGAAGCTTTCTTT.